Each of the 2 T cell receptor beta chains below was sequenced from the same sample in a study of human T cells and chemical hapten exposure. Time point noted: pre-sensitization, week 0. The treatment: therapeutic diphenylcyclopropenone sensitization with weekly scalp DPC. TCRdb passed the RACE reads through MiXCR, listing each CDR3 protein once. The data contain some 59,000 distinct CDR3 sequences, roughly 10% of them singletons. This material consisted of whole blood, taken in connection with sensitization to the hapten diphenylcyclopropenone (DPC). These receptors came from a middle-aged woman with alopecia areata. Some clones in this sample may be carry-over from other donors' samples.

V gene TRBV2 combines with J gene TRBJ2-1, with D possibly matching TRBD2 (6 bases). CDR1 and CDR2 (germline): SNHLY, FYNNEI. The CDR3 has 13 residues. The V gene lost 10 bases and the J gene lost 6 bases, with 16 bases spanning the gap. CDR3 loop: CATEGGVGNEQFF. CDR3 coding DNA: TGTGCCACCGAGGGCGGGGTGGGCAATGAGCAGTTCTTC.

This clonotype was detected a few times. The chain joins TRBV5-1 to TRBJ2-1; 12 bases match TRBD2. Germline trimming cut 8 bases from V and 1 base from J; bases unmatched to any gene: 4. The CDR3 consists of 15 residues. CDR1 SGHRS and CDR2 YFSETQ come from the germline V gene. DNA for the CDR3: TGCGCCAGTCAGACTAGCGGGAGTTCCTACAATGAGCAGTTCTTC. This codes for CASQTSGSSYNEQFF.